Listed below are T cell receptor beta chains from one sample, sequenced in a study of beta chain features in type 1 diabetes. Clones were read by immunoSEQ multiplex PCR, and TCRdb kept only the in-frame ones, dropping some. There are about 60,000 clones in the sample; roughly 60% occur only once, and roughly 2.4% lies in the top ten. Sequencing input: Tregs from blood. The receptors derive from a woman aged 18-30 years in good health. The CDR3 runs from the conserved cysteine through the conserved F or W. The order of the fields is clone size, J gene, D gene, V gene, CDR3 protein, CDR3 DNA. A D gene is named only where the DNA matches it firmly. Rows give clone size only sometimes, using once, few, many, or a class for an expanded clone.

-,TRBJ1-5,-,TRBV5-6,CASSFSGFQPQHF,TGTGCCAGCAGCTTTTCCGGGTTTCAGCCCCAGCATTTT
-,TRBJ2-2,-,TRBV2,CASSADTGELFF,TGTGCCAGCAGTGCGGACACCGGGGAGCTGTTTTTT
-,TRBJ2-3,-,TRBV30,CASTDRYTQYF,TGTGCCTCGACTGACCGGTATACGCAGTATTTT
-,TRBJ1-1,TRBD1,TRBV7-8,CASITGGRDTEAFF,TGTGCCAGCATCACAGGGGGCAGAGACACTGAAGCTTTCTTT
-,TRBJ1-2,TRBD1,TRBV10-3,CAISGDRGLGYTF,TGTGCCATCAGCGGGGACAGGGGTTTAGGCTACACCTTC
-,TRBJ2-7,-,TRBV11-2,CASSLDLAGSYEQYF,TGTGCCAGCAGCTTAGATCTTGCTGGCAGCTACGAGCAGTACTTC
-,TRBJ2-7,-,TRBV9,CASSVTGHPYEQYF,TGTGCCAGCAGCGTAACAGGCCACCCCTACGAGCAGTACTTC
-,TRBJ2-1,TRBD2,TRBV7-2,CASSLAPVAGGYNEQFF,TGTGCCAGCAGCTTAGCGCCGGTAGCGGGGGGTTACAATGAGCAGTTCTTC
-,TRBJ1-5,TRBD1,TRBV5-1,CASSREGAGQPQHF,TGCGCCAGCAGCCGCGAGGGGGCGGGTCAGCCCCAGCATTTT
few,TRBJ2-3,-,TRBV29-1,CSVGTLTGSQYF,TGCAGCGTAGGAACCCTGACAGGCTCGCAGTATTTT
few,TRBJ1-2,TRBD1,TRBV25-1,CASMGQGIRGGYTF,TGTGCCAGCATGGGACAGGGGATCCGAGGGGGCTACACCTTC
-,TRBJ2-6,-,TRBV5-5,CASSFASGANVLTF,TGTGCCAGCAGCTTCGCCAGTGGGGCCAACGTCCTGACTTTC
few,TRBJ1-1,-,TRBV6-5,CASSYSEEGRTEAFF,TGTGCCAGCAGTTACTCGGAGGAAGGGAGGACTGAAGCTTTCTTT
-,TRBJ2-7,-,TRBV7-2,CASSFSGSGQSYEQYF,TGTGCCAGCAGCTTTTCAGGCAGTGGGCAGTCCTACGAGCAGTACTTC
-,TRBJ1-3,-,TRBV7-2,CASRTTGSGNTIYF,TGTGCCAGCAGGACAACAGGGAGCGGAAACACCATATATTTT
few,TRBJ2-7,-,TRBV5-1,CASSLKDDRSDEQYF,TGCGCCAGCAGCTTGAAGGACGACAGGTCGGACGAGCAGTACTTC
few,TRBJ1-6,-,TRBV4-1,CASSQDSGTGYNSPLHF,TGCGCCAGCAGCCAAGATTCTGGGACTGGTTATAATTCACCCCTCCACTTT
-,TRBJ2-5,TRBD2,TRBV4-3,CASSPGGAGETQYF,TGCGCCAGCAGCCCCGGGGGGGCGGGAGAGACCCAGTACTTC
few,TRBJ2-3,-,TRBV7-9,CASSYKDTQYF,TGTGCCAGCAGCTATAAAGATACGCAGTATTTT
-,TRBJ2-2,-,TRBV19,CASSIEQLNTGELFF,TGTGCCAGTAGTATAGAACAGTTGAACACCGGGGAGCTGTTTTTT
-,TRBJ2-3,-,TRBV6-1,CASSELDYSTDTQYF,TGTGCCAGCAGTGAACTCGACTATAGCACAGATACGCAGTATTTT
many,TRBJ2-1,TRBD1,TRBV9,CASRSGQGAINEQFF,TGTGCCAGCAGGTCCGGACAGGGGGCTATCAATGAGCAGTTCTTC
few,TRBJ2-5,TRBD1,TRBV6-1,CASSIGTATQETQYF,TGTGCCAGCAGTATCGGGACAGCGACCCAAGAGACCCAGTACTTC
-,TRBJ2-5,TRBD1,TRBV18,CASSPGQGQETQYF,TGTGCCAGCTCACCTGGACAGGGCCAAGAGACCCAGTACTTC
-,TRBJ2-1,TRBD1,TRBV11-2,CASSFQGAFYNEQFF,TGTGCCAGCAGCTTTCAGGGGGCCTTCTACAATGAGCAGTTCTTC
-,TRBJ2-7,TRBD1,TRBV5-5,CASSFALGQPYEQYF,TGTGCCAGCAGCTTTGCGTTGGGACAGCCCTACGAGCAGTACTTC
-,TRBJ1-1,-,TRBV18,CASSPRGFMNTEAFF,TGTGCCAGCTCACCGAGAGGGTTTATGAACACTGAAGCTTTCTTT
-,TRBJ2-7,TRBD1,TRBV30,CAWKAGGGNEQYF,TGTGCCTGGAAGGCAGGGGGTGGGAACGAGCAGTACTTC
-,TRBJ1-5,-,TRBV19,CASNRVGTSNQPQHF,TGTGCCAGTAACAGGGTAGGGACGAGCAATCAGCCCCAGCATTTT
-,TRBJ2-2,-,TRBV9,CASSVTLLSNTGELFF,TGTGCCAGCAGCGTAACTCTCTTGTCGAACACCGGGGAGCTGTTTTTT
-,TRBJ1-2,-,TRBV19,CASKDQADINYGYTF,TGTGCCAGTAAGGATCAGGCAGACATTAACTATGGCTACACCTTC
-,TRBJ2-3,-,TRBV18,CASWRGPTDTQYF,TGTGCCAGCTGGAGGGGTCCCACAGATACGCAGTATTTT
once,TRBJ2-5,-,TRBV4-2,CASSPRVSYIGQYF,TGTGCCAGCAGCCCGAGGGTTTCCTACATTGGGCAGTACTTC
-,TRBJ2-7,-,TRBV6-1,CASSEATSIFGYEQYF,TGTGCCAGCAGTGAAGCGACTAGTATATTCGGCTACGAGCAGTACTTC
-,TRBJ2-5,-,TRBV27,CASTSYQGTQYF,TGTGCCAGCACCTCCTACCAGGGGACCCAGTACTTC
few,TRBJ2-1,-,TRBV11-2,CASSPPDRRQAEQFF,TGTGCCAGCAGCCCCCCGGACAGACGACAAGCCGAGCAGTTCTTC
-,TRBJ1-2,-,TRBV7-8,CASSLEAAPNYGYTF,TGTGCCAGCAGCTTAGAGGCGGCACCTAACTATGGCTACACCTTC
-,TRBJ2-5,TRBD1,TRBV29-1,CSAGTAEETQYF,TGCAGCGCCGGGACAGCGGAAGAGACCCAGTACTTC
-,TRBJ1-2,-,TRBV11-2,CASSQFRGNGYTF,TGTGCCAGCAGCCAGTTCAGGGGTAATGGCTACACCTTC
few,TRBJ2-3,-,TRBV7-8,CASLRGTPSTDTQYF,TGTGCCAGCCTCAGGGGAACCCCCAGCACAGATACGCAGTATTTT
once,TRBJ1-2,-,TRBV7-2,CASSNPSGVGYGYTF,TGTGCCAGCAGCAACCCGTCAGGGGTCGGCTATGGCTACACCTTC
-,TRBJ2-5,-,TRBV7-2,CASSPVSDRQETQYF,TGTGCCAGCAGCCCAGTGTCGGACAGACAAGAGACCCAGTACTTC
-,TRBJ2-2,TRBD1,TRBV30,CAWSRQGNTGELFF,TGTGCCTGGAGTCGACAGGGGAACACCGGGGAGCTGTTTTTT
once,TRBJ1-5,-,TRBV4-3,CASTIQGTHNSNQPQHF,TGCGCCAGCACGATCCAGGGGACCCACAACTCCAATCAGCCCCAGCATTTT
once,TRBJ2-3,TRBD2,TRBV5-1,CASSLAGSGRVPDTQYF,TGCGCCAGCAGCTTGGCTGGTAGCGGGAGGGTTCCCGATACGCAGTATTTT
-,TRBJ2-1,-,TRBV14,CASSQGSSSYNEQFF,TGTGCCAGCAGCCAAGGGTCGAGCTCCTACAATGAGCAGTTCTTC
-,TRBJ2-1,TRBD2,TRBV5-1,CASKGTGDSGRAIYNEQFF,TGCGCCAGCAAGGGAACAGGGGATAGCGGGAGGGCAATCTACAATGAGCAGTTCTTC
-,TRBJ2-3,-,TRBV5-1,CASSLGQGLPTDTQYF,TGCGCCAGCAGCTTGGGTCAGGGGCTGCCCACAGATACGCAGTATTTT
-,TRBJ1-1,TRBD1,TRBV5-1,CASSPTTGVNTEAFF,TGCGCCAGCAGCCCGACGACAGGGGTGAACACTGAAGCTTTCTTT
few,TRBJ2-7,TRBD2,TRBV19,CASSTSGAREQYF,TGTGCCAGTAGTACCAGCGGGGCCAGGGAGCAGTACTTC
once,TRBJ1-5,-,TRBV28,CASSLTAAALSPQHF,TGTGCCAGCAGTTTAACGGCGGCAGCGCTGTCTCCCCAGCATTTT